Listed below are T cell receptor beta chains from one sample, sequenced in a study of cytomegalovirus exposure and HLA in healthy donors. Data came from immunoSEQ multiplex PCR; TCRdb stores just in-frame clones and leaves some out. The sample carries more than 150,000 clones, about 80% recorded once. The sample was PBMCs. The receptors stem from a woman aged 18-29 years in good health and CMV-seropositive. Each CDR3 is given with its conserved first and last residue.

V	J	CDR3
TRBV2	TRBJ2-2	CASSETYPLYTGELFF
TRBV2	TRBJ1-1	CASSYTANTEAFF
TRBV14	TRBJ1-5	CASSRPTGGLSNQPQHF
TRBV7-6	TRBJ2-1	CASSYLSGGTGTSEVQFF
TRBV4-2	TRBJ1-2	CASSQMGQFYGYTF
TRBV9	TRBJ2-3	CASSQRQRLAAPTDTQYF
TRBV19	TRBJ1-2	CASSIASVNYGYTF
TRBV2	TRBJ2-5	CASSEQGGQETQYF
TRBV13	TRBJ1-2	CASSRTGQGPGGYGYTF
TRBV5-4	TRBJ1-4	CASSLEGQGAEKLFF
TRBV27	TRBJ1-1	CASSLSRRNTEAFF
TRBV6-6	TRBJ2-1	CASSTQGSGYNEQFF
TRBV18	TRBJ2-2	CASSPWVLVSTGELFF
TRBV4-2	TRBJ2-5	CASSQELAGEETQYF
TRBV7-3	TRBJ2-2	CASSLGQANTGELFF
TRBV7-6	TRBJ2-3	CASSPLGSGGFSTDTQYF
TRBV27	TRBJ1-2	CASSTTRDSYGYTF
TRBV5-1	TRBJ2-3	CASSLAVRGTADTQYF
TRBV7-4	TRBJ2-5	CASSLVRVQETQYF
TRBV2	TRBJ1-3	CASTGMGGNTIYF
TRBV6-5	TRBJ2-7	CASSRLERTYEQYF
TRBV5-1	TRBJ2-3	CASNPLRTDTQYF